The source of this T cell receptor (beta chain) is a study of regulatory T cells in long-lasting Graves disease. General study results and limits: Persistent cases favored TRBV28, TRBJ1-2 and TRBJ2-5.

Stated time point: newly diagnosed GD, antithyroid drugs for less than 3 months. There was RNA extracted from PBMCs, and the TCR library was made from it. The CDR3 consists of 13 residues. V was shortened by 7 bases and J by 0 bases, with 10 bases between the two germline ends. Per the germline V gene, CDR1 is PRHDT and CDR2 is FYEKMQ (reference sequence). Library construction for TCR beta used iRepertoire HTBI primers and Arm-PCR of CDR3 regions. TCRdb itself ran the multiplex PCR reads through MiXCR, one entry per CDR3 protein. Here the sample spans roughly 500,000 distinct CDR3 sequences, roughly 13% being singletons. There are many counts of this clonotype. Antigen unknown. The data also belong to a second study, concerning T cells in Graves' hyperthyroidism and ophthalmopathy.

The sample here was peripheral blood mononuclear cells (PBMCs), taken at new diagnosis, from a patient treated with antithyroid drugs. This sequence joins TRBV13 and TRBJ2-7; D unresolved. This TCR was sampled from a man aged 30 to 45 with Graves disease. CDR3 nucleotides: TGTGCCAGCACCGGATTTGGCTCCTACGAGCAGTACTTC. Translating it yields CASTGFGSYEQYF.